There are a few counts of the clone carrying this T cell receptor (beta chain). Its matching antigen is unknown. Study-level findings and limits: The larger-cohort validation was restricted to a single TCR beta V-J rearrangement rather than whole repertoires.

Germline CDR1 and CDR2: MGHRA and YSYEKL. V lost 0 bases and J lost 6; bases outside the gene matches: 5. This CDR3 comprises 15 residues. Cells sorted as Tregs were CD4+, CD25+ and CD127-/low. TCRdb used MiXCR to reprocess the 5' RACE reads, holding one entry per CDR3 protein. The table lists about 40,000 distinct CDR3 sequences, 22% of them singletons. Input material: Tregs sorted from a lymph node. V usage is TRBV4-1 and J usage is TRBJ2-7, with 10 bases aligning to TRBD2. This clonotype originated in a female donor with breast cancer. CDR3 protein: CASSQEELAGSEQYF. Written as DNA, the CDR3 is TGCGCCAGCAGCCAAGAAGAACTAGCGGGGAGCGAGCAGTACTTC.